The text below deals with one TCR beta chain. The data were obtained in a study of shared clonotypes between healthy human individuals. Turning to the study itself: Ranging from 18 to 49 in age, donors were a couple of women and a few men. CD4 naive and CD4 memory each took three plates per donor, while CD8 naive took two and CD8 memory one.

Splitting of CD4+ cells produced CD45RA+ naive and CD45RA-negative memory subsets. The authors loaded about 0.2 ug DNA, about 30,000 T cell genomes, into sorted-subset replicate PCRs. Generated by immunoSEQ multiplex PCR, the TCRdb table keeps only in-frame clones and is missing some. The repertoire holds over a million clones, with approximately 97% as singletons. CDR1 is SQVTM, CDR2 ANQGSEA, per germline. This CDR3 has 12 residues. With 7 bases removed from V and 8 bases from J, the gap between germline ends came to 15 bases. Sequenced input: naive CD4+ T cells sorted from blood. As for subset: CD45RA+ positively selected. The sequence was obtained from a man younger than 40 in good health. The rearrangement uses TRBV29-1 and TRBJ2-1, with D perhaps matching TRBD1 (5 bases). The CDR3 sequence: CSGKKGVDEQFF. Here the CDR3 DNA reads TGCAGCGGGAAAAAAGGGGTCGATGAGCAGTTCTTC.